The T cell receptor beta chain under discussion was sequenced for a study of blood T cell repertoires in COVID-19 (dated by TCRdb to about 2020). Some background on the complete study: Collaborator samples came from the United States, Italy and Spain and covered acute and convalescent phases of COVID-19. The material from the prospective study consisted of cDNA or gDNA derived from T cells, B-cell-depleted T cells, or PBMCs. The dataset comprised deeply sampled blood TCRbeta repertoires from subjects exposed to, actively infected with, or recovered from COVID-19. A freely available public database, intended as a resource for researchers studying the immune response to SARS-CoV-2, is where the repertoires were released. The samples were drawn from the first 160 participants of the ongoing ImmuneRACE study and from 1,200 or so subjects provided by 6 global collaborators. Nearly every sample came with metadata listing a de-identified subject ID, COVID-19 status, age in years and sex. Where available, HLA class I and class II types were obtained from metadata supplied by the sample provider rather than from assay-based typing.

TCRbeta CDR3 regions were amplified from genomic DNA using the immunoSEQ Assay, a bias-controlled multiplex PCR. In the authors' own workflow: The number of nucleated cells in each sample was estimated from the amplification of reference gene primers within the assay. To quantify the absolute abundance of each unique TCRbeta CDR3 rearrangement, sequence reads were collapsed and filtered. For each sample, productive Simpson clonality was calculated by taking the square root of Simpson's diversity index across productive rearrangements. As stored in TCRdb, this immuneACCESS dataset retains in-frame rearrangements with V and J assigned. A fraction of the clones does not appear; measured against another copy, unresolved V genes explain less than half of the discrepancy, and the remainder lacks a known reason. V and J calls and clone size follow that table, whereas D and trimming were derived from the DNA. For this sample there are approximately 94,000 clones; approximately 80% appear just once. The ten largest make up approximately 25% of the sample.

Each collaborating institution followed its own protocols to collect whole blood in K2EDTA tubes. For TCRbeta analysis, collaborator samples were shipped as frozen whole blood, as isolated PBMCs, or as DNA extracted from either sample type. Overall results and qualifications from the work: How much clinical and demographic metadata was included differed by source and by participant, and the metadata was provided uncurated.

As for this clone: Its specific antigen is unknown. Base-call qualities are not available, and no considerably larger clone is one nucleotide away.

Reading from cysteine to phenylalanine, the CDR3 counts 15 amino acids. Only the CDR3 DNA stays, 45 bases, in frame from base 1. V loses 1 base of germline sequence and J loses 8 bases, and the interval between the two ends is 16 bases. Sequences SGDLS (CDR1) and YYNGEE (CDR2) are obtained from the germline V gene. Sequenced input: peripheral blood. The TCR originated in a man aged 60 to 69 with acute or convalescent COVID-19. The sequence links TRBV9 to TRBJ2-1, with a weak D call of TRBD1 (5 bases match). The CDR3 has the sequence CASSVKGLFGDEQFF. The bases read TGTGCCAGCAGCGTAAAGGGGTTGTTCGGTGATGAGCAGTTCTTC. Where the CDR3 stops, the reference TRBV9 and TRBJ2-1 genes take over; the full variable domain is DSGVTQTPKHLITATGQRVTLRCSPRSGDLSVYWYQQSLDQGLQFLIQYYNGEERAKGNILERFSAQQFPDLHSELNLSSLELGDSALYFCASSVKGLFGDEQFFGPGTRLTVL.